This T cell receptor beta chain was sequenced during a study of blood T cell repertoires in COVID-19. Study background: Some COVID-19 samples were acute and others convalescent; all came from the United States, Italy and Spain. In each case, the material was cDNA or gDNA derived from T cells, B-cell-depleted T cells, or PBMCs.

Per the authors' pipeline: The assay estimated nucleated cells by amplifying reference gene primers. Generated by immunoSEQ multiplex PCR, the TCRdb table keeps only in-frame clones and is missing some. D and trimming were read from the DNA, whereas the V and J calls and clone size are those reported in that table. The data hold fewer than 100,000 clones, with over 75% observed a single time. This clone was observed once. A read error may account for a junction end that differs from germline. Germline-derived CDR1 and CDR2 are SSHAT and FNYEAQ (reference sequence). The CDR3 sequence is 14 residues long.

The chain carries TRBV7-7 and TRBJ2-1, with 8 bases that match TRBD2. This TCR came from a woman of 80 years or more with acute or convalescent COVID-19. Material: peripheral blood. The CDR3 region has the DNA TGTGCTAGCAGCTTGGGTAGCGGGAACTATGAGCAGTTCTTC. Amino acids: CASSLGSGNYEQFF. The full variable domain, in which reference TRBV7-7 and TRBJ2-1 provide the parts outside the CDR3, is GAGVSQSPRYKVTKRGQDVTLRCDPISSHATLYWYQQALGQGPEFLTYFNYEAQPDKSGLPSDRFSAERPEGSISTLTIQRTEQRDSAMYRCASSLGSGNYEQFFGPGTRLTVL.